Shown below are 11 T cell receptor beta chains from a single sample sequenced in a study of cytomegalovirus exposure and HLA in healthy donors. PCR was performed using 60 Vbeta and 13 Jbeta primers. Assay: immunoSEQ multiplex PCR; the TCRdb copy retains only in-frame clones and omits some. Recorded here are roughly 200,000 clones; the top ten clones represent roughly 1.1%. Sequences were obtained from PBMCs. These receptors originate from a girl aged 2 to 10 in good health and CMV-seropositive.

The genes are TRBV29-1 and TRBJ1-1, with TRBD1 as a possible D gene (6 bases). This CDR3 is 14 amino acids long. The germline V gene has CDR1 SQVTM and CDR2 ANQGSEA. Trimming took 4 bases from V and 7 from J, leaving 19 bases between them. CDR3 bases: TGCAGCGTTGCGGGGTCCAACCAGGGGAGTGAAGCTTTCTTT. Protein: CSVAGSNQGSEAFF.

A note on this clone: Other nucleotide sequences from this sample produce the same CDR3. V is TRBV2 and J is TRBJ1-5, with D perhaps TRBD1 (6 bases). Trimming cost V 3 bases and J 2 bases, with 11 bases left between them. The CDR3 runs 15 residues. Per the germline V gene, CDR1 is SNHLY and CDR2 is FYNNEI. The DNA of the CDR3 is TGTGCCAGCAGTGATACAGGGCTGCGCAATCAGCCCCAGCATTTT. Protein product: CASSDTGLRNQPQHF.

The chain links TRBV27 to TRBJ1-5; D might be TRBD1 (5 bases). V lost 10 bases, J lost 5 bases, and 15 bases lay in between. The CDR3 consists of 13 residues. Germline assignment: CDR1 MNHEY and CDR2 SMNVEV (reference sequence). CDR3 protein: CATKGAPDQPQHF. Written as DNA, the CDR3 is TGTGCCACCAAAGGGGCCCCAGATCAGCCCCAGCATTTT.

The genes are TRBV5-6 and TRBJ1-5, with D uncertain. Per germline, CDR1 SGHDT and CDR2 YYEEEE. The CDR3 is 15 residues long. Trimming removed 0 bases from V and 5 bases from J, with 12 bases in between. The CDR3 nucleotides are TGTGCCAGCAGCTTGGGGGCCAACTCTTATCAGCCCCAGCATTTT. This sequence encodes CASSLGANSYQPQHF.

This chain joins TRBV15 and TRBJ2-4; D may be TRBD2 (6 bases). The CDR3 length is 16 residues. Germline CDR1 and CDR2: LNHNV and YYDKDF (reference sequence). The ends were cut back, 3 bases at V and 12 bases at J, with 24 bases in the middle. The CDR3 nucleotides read TGTGCCACCAGCAGGTCGGTTGGGGGAGGCTACCTTGATCAGTACTTC. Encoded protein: CATSRSVGGGYLDQYF.

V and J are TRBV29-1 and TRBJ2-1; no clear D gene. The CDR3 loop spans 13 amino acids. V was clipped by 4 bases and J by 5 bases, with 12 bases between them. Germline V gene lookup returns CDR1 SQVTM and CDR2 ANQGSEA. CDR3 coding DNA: TGCAGCGTTGGTCCAAGACACGACAATGAGCAGTTCTTC. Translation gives CSVGPRHDNEQFF.

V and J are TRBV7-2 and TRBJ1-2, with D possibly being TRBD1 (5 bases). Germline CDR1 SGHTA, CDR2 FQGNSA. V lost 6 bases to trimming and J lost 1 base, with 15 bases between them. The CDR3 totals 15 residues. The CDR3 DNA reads TGTGCCAGCAGAAGCCCCCCTCAGGGTAACTATGGCTACACCTTC. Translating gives CASRSPPQGNYGYTF. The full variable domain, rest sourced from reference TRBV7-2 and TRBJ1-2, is GAGVSQSPSNKVTEKGKDVELRCDPISGHTALYWYRQSLGQGLEFLIYFQGNSAPDKSGLPSDRFSAERTGGSVSTLTIQRTQQEDSAVYLCASRSPPQGNYGYTFGSGTRLTVV.

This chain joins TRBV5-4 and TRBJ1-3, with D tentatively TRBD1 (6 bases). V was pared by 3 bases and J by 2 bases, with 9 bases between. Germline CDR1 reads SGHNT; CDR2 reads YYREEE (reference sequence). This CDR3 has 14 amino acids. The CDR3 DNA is TGTGCCAGCAGCTCGAGACAGGCTGGAAACACCATATATTTT. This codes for CASSSRQAGNTIYF. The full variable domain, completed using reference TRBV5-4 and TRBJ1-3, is ETGVTQSPTHLIKTRGQQVTLRCSSQSGHNTVSWYQQALGQGPQFIFQYYREEENGRGNFPPRFSGLQFPNYSSELNVNALELDDSALYLCASSSRQAGNTIYFGEGSWLTVV.

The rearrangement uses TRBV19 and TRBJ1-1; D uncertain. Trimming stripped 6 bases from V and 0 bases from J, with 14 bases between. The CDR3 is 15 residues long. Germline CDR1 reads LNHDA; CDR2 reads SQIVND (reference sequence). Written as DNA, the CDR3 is TGTGCCAGTAGAATGAGGGCCCGGGTGAACACTGAAGCTTTCTTT. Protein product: CASRMRARVNTEAFF.

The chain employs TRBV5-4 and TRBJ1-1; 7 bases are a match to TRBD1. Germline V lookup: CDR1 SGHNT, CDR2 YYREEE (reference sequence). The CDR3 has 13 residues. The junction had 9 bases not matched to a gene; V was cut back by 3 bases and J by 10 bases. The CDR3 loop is CASSSTGTVLAFF. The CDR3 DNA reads TGTGCCAGCAGCTCGACCGGGACAGTCCTAGCTTTCTTT.

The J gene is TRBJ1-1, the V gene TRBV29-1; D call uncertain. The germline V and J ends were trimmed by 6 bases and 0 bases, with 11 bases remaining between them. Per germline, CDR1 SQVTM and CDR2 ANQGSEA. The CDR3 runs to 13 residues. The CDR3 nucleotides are TGCAGCGTAATGGGAGGGATGAACACTGAAGCTTTCTTT. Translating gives CSVMGGMNTEAFF.